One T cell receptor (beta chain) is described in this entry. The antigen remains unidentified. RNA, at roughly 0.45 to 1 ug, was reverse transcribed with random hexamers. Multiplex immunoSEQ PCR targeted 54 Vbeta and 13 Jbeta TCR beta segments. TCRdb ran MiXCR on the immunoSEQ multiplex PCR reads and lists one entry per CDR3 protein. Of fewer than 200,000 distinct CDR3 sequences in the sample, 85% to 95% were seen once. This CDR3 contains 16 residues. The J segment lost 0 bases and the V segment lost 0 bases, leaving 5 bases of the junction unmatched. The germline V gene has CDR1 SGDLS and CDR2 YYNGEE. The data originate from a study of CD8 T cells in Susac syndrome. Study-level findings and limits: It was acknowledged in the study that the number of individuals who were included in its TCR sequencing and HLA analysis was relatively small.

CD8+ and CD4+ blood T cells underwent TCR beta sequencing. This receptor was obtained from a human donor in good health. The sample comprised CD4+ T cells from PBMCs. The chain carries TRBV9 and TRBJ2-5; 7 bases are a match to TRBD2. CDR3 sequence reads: CASSVGGGGNQETQYF. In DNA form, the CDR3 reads TGTGCCAGCAGCGTAGGGGGCGGGGGTAACCAAGAGACCCAGTACTTC.